This paragraph covers one TCR beta chain sequence. Its antigen is unknown. These data belong to a study of cytomegalovirus exposure and HLA in healthy donors. Notes on the study in general: What TCR beta sequences reportedly achieved was accurate prediction of HLA-A and HLA-B alleles in most subjects.

Trimming at V came to 2 bases and at J to 4 bases, leaving 5 bases not matched to a gene. This CDR3 is built from 15 residues. Germline V lookup: CDR1 SNHLY, CDR2 FYNNEI. PCR used 60 Vbeta primers and 13 Jbeta primers. Clones were read by immunoSEQ multiplex PCR, and TCRdb kept only the in-frame ones, dropping some. The data contain under 200,000 clones, about four fifths of them seen just once; the ten biggest clones take up over 8.5%. The sequence came from a man aged 50-59 years in good health and CMV-seropositive. Sequencing was done on a sample of PBMCs. The chain couples TRBV2 to TRBJ2-1; 7 nucleotides align to TRBD1. CDR3 bases: TGTGCCAGCAGTGAATCACAGGGGTTTTACAATGAGCAGTTCTTC. Residues: CASSESQGFYNEQFF.